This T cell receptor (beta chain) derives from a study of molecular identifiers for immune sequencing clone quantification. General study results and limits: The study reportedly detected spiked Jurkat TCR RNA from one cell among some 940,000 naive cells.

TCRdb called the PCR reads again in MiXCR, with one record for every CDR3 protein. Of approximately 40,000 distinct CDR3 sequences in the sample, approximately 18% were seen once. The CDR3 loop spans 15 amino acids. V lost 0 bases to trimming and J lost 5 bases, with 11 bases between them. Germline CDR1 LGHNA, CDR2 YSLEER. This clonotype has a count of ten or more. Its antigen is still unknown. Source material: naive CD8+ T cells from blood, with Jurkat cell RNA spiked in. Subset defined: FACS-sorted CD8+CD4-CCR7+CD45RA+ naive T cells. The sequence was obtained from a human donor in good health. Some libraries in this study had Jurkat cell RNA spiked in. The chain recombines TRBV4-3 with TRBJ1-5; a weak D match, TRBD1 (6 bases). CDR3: CASSQDYRAHQPQHF. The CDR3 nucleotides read TGCGCCAGCAGCCAAGATTACAGGGCGCATCAGCCCCAGCATTTT.